This note documents a single T cell receptor beta chain sequence. Its binding antigen is unknown. Within one base of it there is no much larger clone, and no base qualities were kept. Other DNA sequences from this sample encode an identical CDR3 as well. These data are taken from a study of shared clonotypes between healthy human individuals (TCRdb year 2020). Regarding the study in general: A few men and a couple of women, aged 18 to 49 years, made up the cohort. For each donor, CD4 naive and CD4 memory were each given three plates, CD8 naive was given two plates, and CD8 memory was given one plate. The study deeply sequenced blood TCR repertoires of about 5 healthy adults to estimate repertoire size and the extent of clonotype sharing between individuals. Libraries were prepared and TCR repertoires were sequenced by different laboratories using diverse techniques, in order to increase sequencing depth and limit assay-specific biases. Between about 0.94 and 8.9 billion PBMCs per donor were obtained by leukapheresis. Results and caveats for the whole study, not just this receptor: Naive subsets generally had larger estimated clonotype richness than memory subsets. Pairwise subsampling indicated that sequencing depth was expected to affect the degree of clonotype sharing among donors. Because the study included a small number of donors, the genetic and exposure-history diversity represented was limited. Even with the large sequencing depth, rarefaction of the sorted-subset datasets indicated that sequencing was incomplete. Sharing across a handful of donors was observed for about 5% of naive CD4, over 3% of naive CD8, about 2.5% of memory CD4, and about 0.38% of memory CD8 clonotypes. Compared with non-shared clonotypes, the clonotypes found in all four sorted-subset donors had higher generation probabilities. Sampling was restricted to blood, and TCR repertoires in tissues likely differ from the TCR repertoires found in blood.

TCR CDR3 regions were amplified from genomic DNA by multiplex PCR using the deep immunoSEQ assay. Extracted genomic DNA from each cell subset was distributed evenly across all wells of several immunoSEQ 96-well plates, and each plate was treated as a replicate. For sorted subsets, around 0.2 ug genomic DNA, equal to tens of thousands of T cell genomes, was loaded into each replicate PCR. Purified libraries were measured with a Qubit 3.0 fluorometer, size-checked on a Bioanalyzer 2100, and measured again with the KAPA Library Quantification kit. Each immunoSEQ 96-well plate was sequenced on its own single-read 150-cycle Illumina NextSeq 550 flow cell. In the original analysis: The immunoSEQ output contained only junctional sequences without quality scores, so filtering could not match that applied to full-length reads. Sequences were annotated with PyIR, a Python wrapper for IgBLAST v1.9, and V/J genes and CDR3 were assigned using IMGT germline references. Reads were filtered out if the reads had weak V/J assignments (E-value above 1e-6), no CDR3, stop codons, out-of-frame junctions, or ambiguous translated residues. V3J clonotypes were defined by identical inferred V gene, J gene, and CDR3 amino acid sequence. Percentage overlap between repertoires was calculated by dividing the number of shared unique clonotypes by the size of the smaller repertoire. Three approaches were used to assess repertoire richness: RTK rarefaction, the Chao1 estimator, and Recon v2.1 estimates of unobserved clonotypes. Generation probabilities were computed with OLGA for all TCRbeta clonotypes obtained by the gDNA method from a handful of donors. Imported from immuneACCESS, the table was reduced by TCRdb to in-frame sequences with V and J called. These copies leave out some clones; in studies compared against another copy, an unresolved V gene accounts for under half, and the cause of the remainder is not known. For V, J and clone size, that table is used; D and trimming come from the DNA. Across this sample there are 2 million to 2.5 million clones, with roughly 95% seen only once. 0.9% to 1.4% of the sample is in the top ten clones.

For the CD8 naive samples, CD45RO-negative cells were positively selected for CCR7, yielding a CD45RA+CCR7+ population from which TemRA cells were excluded. Healthy HIV-negative adults with no recently reported acute infections or vaccinations were included as donors. Every donor was a Caucasian adult residing in Nashville, Tennessee, USA. Blood was collected by leukapheresis, and PBMCs were isolated by Ficoll-Histopaque density gradient centrifugation and then cryopreserved in liquid nitrogen vapor phase. Purity and quantity of every magnetically sorted T cell population were checked by analytical flow cytometry. From each sorted fraction, genomic DNA was isolated and quantified by UV absorbance on a Nanodrop 2000c. V sheds 0 bases and J sheds 2 bases, leaving 6 bases between their ends. From the germline V gene, CDR1 is SGHRS and CDR2 is YFSETQ. Counted from cysteine to phenylalanine, this CDR3 has 14 amino acids. The only DNA kept is the CDR3, 42 bases in frame from the first base.

The chain couples TRBV5-1 to TRBJ2-1, with the D gene call left open. The sample consisted of naive CD8+ T cells sorted from blood. Interpreted using the paper, the cell subset or site label stands for: CD45RA+CCR7+. The source is a man between 18 and 29 years old in good health. The nucleotide sequence is given as TGCGCCAGCAGCTTGGCCCCCGCCTACAATGAGCAGTTCTTC. It translates as CASSLAPAYNEQFF.